This is a list of T cell receptor beta chains from one sample in a study of shared clonotypes between healthy human individuals. Some clones are missing from TCRdb's copy, which holds only in-frame ones; the method was immunoSEQ multiplex PCR. The sample lists some 2,400,000 clones, around 95% seen once, with around 0.13% in the top ten. What was sequenced was naive CD4+ T cells sorted from blood. These receptors were taken from a man between 18 and 29 years old in good health. Each CDR3 is given with its conserved first and last residue.

J	V	CDR3
TRBJ1-1	TRBV9	CASSVEPADTEAFF
TRBJ2-7	TRBV11-3	CASSLDHGTVYEQYF
TRBJ2-7	TRBV7-6	CASSLAGLANSYEQYF
TRBJ1-1	TRBV21-1	CASSKWRGVNTEAFF
TRBJ1-6	TRBV18	CASSPLRDSPLHF
TRBJ2-2	TRBV10-3	CATRGDAGELFF
TRBJ2-3	TRBV5-1	CASSLEGTSGSGVTDTQYF
TRBJ1-2	TRBV7-9	CASSLDPPVDGYTF
TRBJ2-7	TRBV7-2	CASSARPGSGEQYF
TRBJ1-2	TRBV20-1	CSAPGVDGYTF
TRBJ2-7	TRBV30	CAWSASSYEQYF
TRBJ1-6	TRBV7-8	CASSSHTGGGNSPLHF
TRBJ1-1	TRBV5-4	CASSLRSENTEAFF
TRBJ2-7	TRBV7-2	CVVEGSTFEQYF
TRBJ2-5	TRBV2	CASSVQSGFGETQYF
TRBJ2-7	TRBV5-1	CASSWGNPYPYEQYF
TRBJ2-7	TRBV9	CASSVDSSPIYEQYF
TRBJ2-5	TRBV29-1	CSALDRGETQYF
TRBJ1-2	TRBV6-1	CASNQGGYGYTF
TRBJ2-3	TRBV11-3	CASSLGRDTITDTQYF
TRBJ1-2	TRBV10-3	CAISESRNYGYTF
TRBJ1-1	TRBV11-2	CASSFMENTEAFF
TRBJ2-5	TRBV5-1	CASSIAGNQETQYF
TRBJ2-5	TRBV30	CAGSPHQETQYF
TRBJ1-5	TRBV4-1	CASSLLGLSNQPQHF
TRBJ1-4	TRBV10-3	CAISESFSEKLFF
TRBJ1-4	TRBV9	CASSARPGVSEKLFF
TRBJ2-7	TRBV7-8	CASSPSYEQYF
TRBJ2-1	TRBV11-2	CASRGGNYNEQFF
TRBJ2-7	TRBV11-2	CASSEEERGSYEQYF
TRBJ1-3	TRBV7-9	CASSLVERNTIYF
TRBJ2-5	TRBV18	CASSREQGTLETQYF
TRBJ1-2	TRBV14	CASSQSSQSYGYTF